Below, 10 T cell receptor beta chains from the same sample are listed, as sequenced in a study of blood T cell repertoires in COVID-19. Generated by immunoSEQ multiplex PCR, the TCRdb table keeps only in-frame clones and is missing some. The top ten hold around 15% of the sample, which has 25,000 to 30,000 clones, approximately 87% seen once. What was sequenced was peripheral blood. These receptor sequences come from a man aged 65 to 85 with active COVID-19.

The genes are TRBV5-1 and TRBJ2-1; 9 positions agree with TRBD2. Germline CDR1 and CDR2: SGHRS and YFSETQ. V shed 0 bases and J 7 bases; nucleotides not matched to a gene: 8. The CDR3 totals 16 residues. The CDR3 nucleotides are TGCGCCAGCAGCTTGGCCACGGGCGGGGGGGCAAATGAGCAGTTCTTC. It yields the protein CASSLATGGGANEQFF.

The chain links TRBV5-5 to TRBJ1-4; possible D gene TRBD1, 5 bases. CDR1 and CDR2 from the germline V gene are SGHKS and YYEKEE (reference sequence). The CDR3 runs to 15 residues. The V end lost 4 bases, the J end lost 9 bases, and 19 bases lay between the germline ends. In DNA, the CDR3 is TGTGCCAGCAGCCCCTCCCCAAGTGGGACTCAAAAACTGTTTTTT. This encodes CASSPSPSGTQKLFF.

The rearrangement links TRBV12-5 to TRBJ1-1, with D unresolved. CDR1 and CDR2 (germline): LGHNT, FRNRAP. V lost 1 base to trimming and J lost 5 bases, with 8 bases between them. The CDR3 runs 13 residues. CDR3 sequence: CASGLGEGTEAFF. DNA of the CDR3: TGTGCTAGTGGTTTGGGGGAGGGAACTGAAGCTTTCTTT.

The genes are TRBV11-3 and TRBJ1-1, with 9 bases lining up with TRBD1. With V trimmed by 8 bases and J by 1 base, 8 bases remained unmatched. CDR1 and CDR2 from the germline V gene are SGHNT and YENEEA. This CDR3 spans 15 amino acids. Written as DNA, the CDR3 is TGTGCCAGCCGTCCCGGGACAGGGCCGAACACTGAAGCTTTCTTT. It encodes CASRPGTGPNTEAFF.

The chain combines TRBV28 with TRBJ1-2; 8 positions match TRBD1. The CDR3 loop spans 14 amino acids. V lost 6 bases and J lost 8; bases outside the gene matches: 11. The germline gives CDR1 MDHEN, CDR2 SYDVKM. In DNA, the CDR3 is TGTGCCAGCAGCCTCCTGGACAGGGCGGTCGGCTACACCTTC. Encoded protein: CASSLLDRAVGYTF.

The chain links TRBV7-8 to TRBJ1-5, with TRBD1 matching 8 bases. The CDR3 has 14 amino acids. J lost 5 bases, V lost 5 bases, and 5 bases had no gene match. The germline V gene encodes CDR1 SGHVS and CDR2 FQNEAQ. The DNA of the CDR3 is TGTGCCAGCAGCGTCGGGACAGGAGATCAGCCCCAGCATTTT. It translates to CASSVGTGDQPQHF. Drawing the rest from reference TRBV7-8 and TRBJ1-5, the complete variable domain is GAGVSQSPRYKVAKRGQDVALRCDPISGHVSLFWYQQALGQGPEFLTYFQNEAQLDKSGLPSDRFFAERPEGSVSTLKIQRTQQEDSAVYLCASSVGTGDQPQHFGDGTRLSIL.

The chain joins TRBV3-1 (or the pseudogene TRBV3-2) to TRBJ2-5; D is undetermined. V lost 2 bases and J 1 base, leaving 14 bases between the germline ends. This CDR3 contains 16 residues. CDR1 is LGHDT and CDR2 is YNNKEL in the germline V gene (reference sequence). As DNA, the CDR3 is TGTGCCAGCAGCCAATCGATGGGCGTCGGCCAAGAGACCCAGTACTTC. This encodes CASSQSMGVGQETQYF.

The rearrangement uses TRBV3-1 (or the pseudogene TRBV3-2) and TRBJ2-5, with D maybe TRBD1 (6 bases). V was cut by 2 bases and J by 4 bases, with 8 bases left in between. CDR3 length: 13 residues. The germline V gene encodes CDR1 LGHDT and CDR2 YNNKEL (reference sequence). The CDR3 region is CASSQLGGETQYF. In DNA, the CDR3 is TGTGCCAGCAGCCAATTAGGGGGAGAGACCCAGTACTTC.

The chain combines TRBV20-1 with TRBJ2-7; D perhaps matches TRBD2 (5 bases). Trimming took off 6 bases at V and 2 bases at J, with 8 bases between the two ends. The CDR3 totals 11 residues. Germline assignment: CDR1 DFQATT and CDR2 SNEGSKA (reference sequence). The CDR3, as DNA: TGCAGTGCGGAAGCGGCCTACGAGCAGTACTTC. Translated: CSAEAAYEQYF.

The chain carries TRBV28 and TRBJ1-3, with D maybe TRBD1 (6 bases). Between the trimmed V and J ends, which lost 7 bases and 0 bases, there was a span of 16 bases. The CDR3 totals 16 residues. The V gene's germline CDR1 is MDHEN and CDR2 SYDVKM. CDR3 sequence reads: CASKRSTGNSGNTIYF. For the CDR3, the DNA is TGTGCCAGCAAAAGGTCGACAGGCAACTCTGGAAACACCATATATTTT.